The 15 T cell receptor beta chains listed next were all sequenced from one sample in a study of blood T cell repertoires in COVID-19. TCRdb's table, derived via immunoSEQ multiplex PCR, lists solely in-frame clones and lacks some. The sample holds tens of thousands of clones; approximately 84% are singletons and the top ten take approximately 2.5%. Sequencing was done on a sample of peripheral blood. Receptor source: a man aged 50-59 years with acute or convalescent COVID-19.

J is TRBJ1-2 and V is TRBV7-8; D is perhaps TRBD1 (6 bases). CDR3 size: 15 residues. V shed 2 bases and J shed 8 bases, with 18 bases lying between them. The germline gives CDR1 SGHVS, CDR2 FQNEAQ. Here the CDR3 DNA reads TGTGCCAGCAGCTTATTTGCCAGGGGATATGGAGGCTACACCTTC. Translated: CASSLFARGYGGYTF.

The chain links TRBV24-1 to TRBJ2-3, with TRBD2 identical over 14 bases. With V trimmed by 4 bases and J by 8 bases, 4 bases remained unmatched. The CDR3 runs to 15 residues. The germline CDR1 and CDR2 sequences are KGHDR and SFDVKD. The CDR3: CATSDPGTSGSTQYF. The CDR3 coding sequence is TGTGCCACCAGTGACCCCGGGACTAGCGGGAGTACGCAGTATTTT.

V and J are TRBV7-8 and TRBJ2-7, with 10 positions matching TRBD2. CDR3 length: 15 amino acids. The germline gives CDR1 SGHVS, CDR2 FQNEAQ. The V gene end was trimmed by 5 bases and the J gene end by 2 bases; junction bases not matched to a gene: 6. The CDR3 loop is CASSVRTSGTYEQYF. The CDR3 DNA reads as TGTGCCAGCAGCGTCAGGACTAGCGGAACCTACGAGCAGTACTTC.

This chain uses TRBV6-4 with TRBJ2-3, with D possibly matching TRBD2 (6 bases). The V gene's germline CDR1 is MRHNA and CDR2 SNTAGT. V was cut by 3 bases and J by 5 bases, with 12 bases left in between. CDR3 length: 14 amino acids. The CDR3, as DNA: TGTGCCAGCAGTGAAGGGGACGGGGGAGATACGCAGTATTTT. Protein: CASSEGDGGDTQYF.

The J gene is TRBJ2-5, the V gene TRBV10-3; D gene ambiguous. The V gene lost 4 bases and the J gene lost 3 bases, with 3 bases spanning the gap. CDR3 length: 11 residues. Germline CDR1 reads ENHRY; CDR2 reads SYGVKD. The CDR3 DNA reads TGTGCCATCAGTGCAGAAGAGACCCAGTACTTC. Its protein product is CAISAEETQYF.

The chain joins TRBV5-1 to TRBJ1-4, with D maybe TRBD1 (5 bases). The ends were cut back, 4 bases at V and 7 bases at J, with 14 bases in the middle. The CDR3 has 14 residues. Looked up from germline, CDR1 is SGHRS and CDR2 is YFSETQ. Here the CDR3 reads CASSDSRVTEKLFF. The CDR3 DNA follows: TGCGCCAGCAGCGACTCCAGGGTGACTGAAAAACTGTTTTTT.

This rearrangement joins TRBV5-1 to TRBJ2-1, with 11 bases identical to TRBD1. The J segment lost 7 bases and the V segment lost 4 bases, leaving 7 bases of the junction unmatched. Germline V lookup: CDR1 SGHRS, CDR2 YFSETQ. The CDR3 contains 15 residues. As DNA, the CDR3 is TGCGCCAGCAGCCCCGGGACAGGGGGGTTGAATGAGCAGTTCTTC. Translated, it gives CASSPGTGGLNEQFF.

This chain connects TRBV14 to TRBJ1-5; weak D call: TRBD1 (6 bases). The CDR3 consists of 17 residues. Germline-derived CDR1 and CDR2 are SGHDN and FVKESK. V lost 0 bases and J lost 1, with 13 bases in between. CDR3 amino acids: CASSQDGRGKSNQPQHF. As DNA, the CDR3 is TGTGCCAGCAGCCAAGATGGAAGGGGGAAGAGCAATCAGCCCCAGCATTTT.

The J gene is TRBJ1-2, the V gene TRBV19; no clear D. This CDR3 region has 14 residues. The germline gives CDR1 LNHDA, CDR2 SQIVND (reference sequence). Between the trimmed V and J ends, which lost 4 bases and 0 bases, there was a span of 9 bases. The CDR3 spells CASSRAATNYGYTF. The CDR3 DNA reads as TGTGCCAGTAGTAGGGCAGCTACTAACTATGGCTACACCTTC.

The V gene is TRBV11-3, the J gene TRBJ2-7, with 8 bases matching TRBD1. CDR3 length: 13 residues. V lost 5 bases to trimming and J lost 3 bases; unmatched junction nucleotides: 3. Germline lookup yields CDR1 SGHNT and CDR2 YENEEA. This chain's CDR3 is CASSPGQGYEQYF. CDR3 DNA: TGTGCCAGCAGCCCAGGACAGGGCTACGAGCAGTACTTC.

V gene TRBV5-1 combines with J gene TRBJ2-7; a possible D gene is TRBD2 (6 bases). From germline, CDR1 is SGHRS and CDR2 YFSETQ. The CDR3 loop spans 12 amino acids. V was shortened by 5 bases and J by 5 bases, with 11 bases between the two germline ends. DNA of the CDR3: TGCGCCAGCAGGGAGGGGATGAACGAGCAGTACTTC. Its translation: CASREGMNEQYF. The full variable domain, rest sourced from reference TRBV5-1 and TRBJ2-7, is KAGVTQTPRYLIKTRGQQVTLSCSPISGHRSVSWYQQTPGQGLQFLFEYFSETQRNKGNFPGRFSGRQFSNSRSEMNVSTLELGDSALYLCASREGMNEQYFGPGTRLTVT.

V is TRBV10-3 and J is TRBJ1-1, with D perhaps matching TRBD1 (5 bases). Germline CDR1 ENHRY, CDR2 SYGVKD. V lost 0 bases, J lost 4 bases, and 15 bases lay in between. The CDR3 is 16 amino acids. CDR3 region: CAISESSRTGGTEAFF. As DNA, the CDR3 is TGTGCCATCAGTGAGTCATCCCGGACCGGGGGCACTGAAGCTTTCTTT.

J is TRBJ2-5 and V is TRBV11-2; 11 nucleotides line up with TRBD2. This CDR3 is built from 18 residues. Germline values: CDR1 SGHAT, CDR2 FQNNGV. The V segment lost 5 bases and the J segment 5 bases; nucleotides outside the gene matches: 16. CDR3 amino acids: CASSPHLTSGRAGETQYF. The CDR3 DNA reads as TGTGCCAGCAGCCCACACCTCACTAGCGGGAGAGCCGGGGAGACCCAGTACTTC.

This clone has just a few counts. The rearrangement links TRBV9 to TRBJ1-2; 7 bases match TRBD1. Germline V gives CDR1 SGDLS, CDR2 YYNGEE. The length of the CDR3 is 15 residues. V trimming: 3 bases; J trimming: 5 bases; junction bases outside the gene matches: 10. CDR3 protein: CASSGDREPIYGYTF. Written as DNA, the CDR3 is TGTGCCAGCAGCGGGGACAGAGAGCCTATTTATGGCTACACCTTC. The full variable domain, in which reference TRBV9 and TRBJ1-2 provide the parts outside the CDR3, is DSGVTQTPKHLITATGQRVTLRCSPRSGDLSVYWYQQSLDQGLQFLIQYYNGEERAKGNILERFSAQQFPDLHSELNLSSLELGDSALYFCASSGDREPIYGYTFGSGTRLTVV.

The V gene is TRBV4-1, the J gene TRBJ2-7, with TRBD2 identical over 7 bases. Per germline, CDR1 MGHRA and CDR2 YSYEKL. This CDR3 is 14 amino acids long. The trim removed 2 bases at V and 5 bases at J, leaving 6 bases unmatched. Written as DNA, the CDR3 is TGCGCCAGCAGCCAACCCGGGACTACAGACGAGCAGTACTTC. Its protein product is CASSQPGTTDEQYF.